These 10 T cell receptor beta chains share one sample of origin, sequenced in a study of control samples from healthy donors and cancer patients. Sequencing was performed with immunoSEQ multiplex PCR; in TCRdb, only in-frame clones are kept and a portion is missing. This table has about 94,000 clones, roughly nine tenths appearing once. Sequencing was done on a sample of blood. Source of these receptors: a young woman in good health.

The genes are TRBV18 and TRBJ1-2, with D maybe TRBD1 (6 bases). CDR1 and CDR2 (germline): KGHSH, LQKENI. The CDR3 totals 13 residues. Trimming removed 3 bases at V and 6 bases at J, with 11 bases between. As DNA, the CDR3 is TGTGCCAGCTCACCGCAGGGGAAAGATGGCTACACCTTC. This sequence encodes CASSPQGKDGYTF.

CDR3 sequence: CASSPRGASSYNEQFF. The DNA of the CDR3 is TGTGCCAGCAGTCCCCGGGGGGCTAGCTCCTACAATGAGCAGTTCTTC. The genes are TRBV2 and TRBJ2-1; D is perhaps TRBD2 (7 bases). The V gene's germline CDR1 is SNHLY and CDR2 FYNNEI. The CDR3 is made up of 16 amino acids. V lost 5 bases, J lost 0 bases, and 14 bases lay in between.

J is TRBJ2-7 and V is TRBV3-1 (or the pseudogene TRBV3-2), with 7 nucleotides matching TRBD1. CDR1 and CDR2 from the germline V gene are LGHDT and YNNKEL (reference sequence). The CDR3 contains 15 residues. The ends lost 1 base at V and 3 bases at J; junction bases unmatched: 6. The CDR3 is CASSQGQGPYYEQYF. The CDR3 DNA reads as TGTGCCAGCAGCCAAGGACAGGGCCCCTACTACGAGCAGTACTTC.

The chain uses TRBV19 and TRBJ2-2, with D possibly being TRBD1 (6 bases). The CDR3 extends over 14 amino acids. Between the trimmed V and J ends, which lost 5 bases and 3 bases, there was a span of 10 bases. Germline values: CDR1 LNHDA, CDR2 SQIVND (reference sequence). CDR3 protein: CASSPQGYTGELFF. For the CDR3, the DNA is TGTGCCAGTAGTCCACAGGGCTACACCGGGGAGCTGTTTTTT.

The chain has TRBV7-9 and TRBJ2-3; 10 nucleotides match TRBD2. After removal of 3 bases from V and 5 bases from J, the junction contained 14 bases not matched to a gene. CDR1 and CDR2 from the germline V gene are SEHNR and FQNEAQ (reference sequence). The CDR3 loop spans 18 amino acids. CDR3 loop: CASSFGAGGPWDRDTQYF. In nucleotides, the CDR3 is TGTGCCAGCAGCTTCGGAGCGGGGGGGCCGTGGGATCGAGATACGCAGTATTTT.

This chain connects TRBV19 to TRBJ1-2; a possible D gene is TRBD1 (5 bases). Trimming took off 0 bases at V and 8 bases at J, with 10 bases between the two ends. The germline CDR1 and CDR2 sequences are LNHDA and SQIVND (reference sequence). The CDR3 consists of 13 residues. CDR3 nucleotide sequence: TGTGCCAGTAGTATAGACCAGGGAATCGGCTACACCTTC. It specifies CASSIDQGIGYTF.

This chain connects TRBV10-1 to TRBJ2-3; D gene uncertain. CDR3 length: 13 residues. Germline V lookup: CDR1 WNHNN, CDR2 SYGVQD (reference sequence). Trimming pared 6 bases from V and 4 bases from J, leaving 11 bases between. CDR3 in amino acids: CASRSQSADTQYF. CDR3 nucleotides: TGCGCCAGCAGAAGTCAGTCGGCAGATACGCAGTATTTT.

The V call is TRBV6-5, the J call TRBJ1-1, with D possibly matching TRBD1 (6 bases). CDR3 size: 14 residues. Trimming removed 0 bases from V and 1 base from J, with 6 bases in between. CDR1 MNHEY and CDR2 SVGAGI come from the germline V gene. This CDR3 reads CASSYSTGNTEAFF. CDR3 nucleotides: TGTGCCAGCAGTTACTCGACAGGGAACACTGAAGCTTTCTTT.

This chain connects TRBV9 to TRBJ2-7; 8 bases match TRBD2. The germline V gene encodes CDR1 SGDLS and CDR2 YYNGEE. The CDR3 sequence is 17 residues long. Trimming at V came to 0 bases and at J to 0 bases, leaving 8 bases not matched to a gene. CDR3 nucleotide sequence: TGTGCCAGCAGCGTAGCAGCATTGGCGGGGGGCTCCTACGAGCAGTACTTC. Translation: CASSVAALAGGSYEQYF.

V gene TRBV28 combines with J gene TRBJ1-5, with D uncertain. In germline, CDR1 is MDHEN, CDR2 SYDVKM. CDR3 length: 15 residues. Between the trimmed V and J ends, which lost 3 bases and 3 bases, there was a span of 12 bases. The CDR3: CASSLEVSINQPQHF. CDR3 bases: TGTGCCAGCAGTTTGGAGGTCAGTATCAATCAGCCCCAGCATTTT.